This T cell receptor (beta chain) was sequenced in a study of CD8 T cells in ankylosing spondylitis. Points from the study as a whole: Researchers report that disease-linked clones proved CD8+ and relatively rare in peripheral blood. Within matched ankylosing spondylitis synovial fluid, disease-linked clones were reportedly significantly enriched. A motif of 8 or 9 highly homologous TCR beta variants was seen as apparently characteristic of ankylosing spondylitis blood.

The V end was cut by 3 bases, the J end by 4 bases, with 15 bases between. Germline V lookup: CDR1 SNHLY, CDR2 FYNNEI. This CDR3 spans 15 amino acids. Note on this clonotype: The antigen remains undetermined.

Generation of TCR beta libraries employed quantitative 5'-RACE incorporating molecular barcodes. TCRdb called the 5' RACE reads again in MiXCR, with one record for every CDR3 protein. The sample carries about 360,000 distinct CDR3 sequences, 20% recorded once. The rearrangement uses TRBV2 and TRBJ2-5, with TRBD1 as a possible D gene (5 bases). The receptor was derived from a male donor with ankylosing spondylitis or in good health (not recorded which). Sequenced input: blood, either unsorted or a sorted T cell fraction (not recorded which). CDR3 residues: CASSDVAGITETQYF. CDR3 sequence (DNA): TGTGCCAGCAGTGATGTGGCAGGGATTACAGAGACCCAGTACTTC.